The 26 T cell receptor beta chains in this list originate from one sample, sequenced in a study of blood T cell repertoires in COVID-19. The assay was immunoSEQ multiplex PCR, and TCRdb's table has in-frame clones only and misses some. This table holds tens of thousands of clones, 84% found once. The specimen sequenced was peripheral blood. Receptors were obtained from a woman aged 55-75 years with acute or convalescent COVID-19.

Turning to this clone: Sequence at one end of the junction differs from germline and may be a read error. The chain carries TRBV6-1 and TRBJ1-5, with D uncertain. The CDR3 has 12 residues. Germline CDR1 and CDR2: MNHNS and SASEGT. CDR3: CASRDGNQPQHF. The CDR3 DNA is TGTGCCAGCCGTGACGGCAATCAGCCCCAGCATTTT.

This clone was recorded once. The rearrangement uses TRBV6-4 and TRBJ1-1; the D is unclear. The CDR3 spans 12 residues. Trimming pared 8 bases from V and 2 bases from J, leaving 9 bases between. CDR1 and CDR2 from the germline V gene are MRHNA and SNTAGT. The CDR3 loop reads CASYEGNTEAFF. The CDR3 DNA sequence: TGTGCCAGCTACGAGGGTAACACTGAAGCTTTCTTT.

The chain employs TRBV3-1 (or the pseudogene TRBV3-2) and TRBJ1-3; D possibly corresponds to TRBD1 (6 bases). V was pared by 3 bases and J by 0 bases, with 21 bases between. The CDR3 is made up of 19 amino acids. The germline V gene encodes CDR1 LGHDT and CDR2 YNNKEL (reference sequence). CDR3 sequence: CASSHNSGGTSLSGNTIYF. CDR3 nucleotides: TGTGCCAGCAGCCATAACTCCGGGGGGACATCTCTCTCTGGAAACACCATATATTTT.

This clone turned up a few times. V usage is TRBV9 and J usage is TRBJ2-2; a weak D match, TRBD1 (5 bases). V was cut by 4 bases and J by 5 bases, with 21 bases left in between. This CDR3 contains 17 residues. Germline loops: CDR1 SGDLS, CDR2 YYNGEE. This chain's CDR3 is CASSPRTTERSTGELFF. The DNA of the CDR3 is TGTGCCAGCAGCCCTCGGACAACCGAGAGGAGTACCGGGGAGCTGTTTTTT.

This chain links TRBV14 with TRBJ1-1; TRBD1 agrees at 8 bases. The J segment lost 6 bases and the V segment lost 3 bases, leaving 6 bases of the junction unmatched. Looked up from germline, CDR1 is SGHDN and CDR2 is FVKESK. This CDR3 comprises 14 residues. For the CDR3, the DNA is TGTGCCAGCAGCCACAGACAGGGGTGGGCTGAAGCTTTCTTT. It translates to CASSHRQGWAEAFF.

V and J are TRBV3-1 (or the pseudogene TRBV3-2) and TRBJ2-3, with a tentative D call TRBD2 (7 bases). Germline V gives CDR1 LGHDT, CDR2 YNNKEL (reference sequence). Trimming took off 4 bases at V and 1 base at J, with 15 bases between the two ends. This CDR3 spans 16 amino acids. CDR3 sequence: CASSRLGGQGTDTQYF. DNA for the CDR3: TGTGCCAGCAGCCGACTCGGGGGGCAAGGCACAGATACGCAGTATTTT.

This clone occurred a few times. The chain links TRBV5-1 to TRBJ2-1; 7 bases line up with TRBD1. Trimming at V came to 3 bases and at J to 7 bases, leaving 4 bases not matched to a gene. The CDR3 is 13 amino acids. The germline V gene has CDR1 SGHRS and CDR2 YFSETQ. CDR3 sequence reads: CASSWGQRNEQFF. CDR3 sequence (DNA): TGCGCCAGCAGCTGGGGACAGAGGAATGAGCAGTTCTTC.

The chain combines TRBV15 with TRBJ1-4; D ambiguous. The V and J ends lost 3 bases and 4 bases respectively, with 21 bases between them. The CDR3 length is 18 residues. Germline-derived CDR1 and CDR2 are LNHNV and YYDKDF (reference sequence). The CDR3 is CATSRTSVEGGDNEKLFF. In nucleotides, the CDR3 is TGTGCCACCAGCAGGACGTCGGTGGAGGGCGGGGATAATGAAAAACTGTTTTTT.

The chain's CDR3 is CASSERTKNNEQFF. The CDR3 nucleotides are TGTGCCAGCAGTGAGCGGACTAAAAACAATGAGCAGTTCTTC. This chain links TRBV6-1 with TRBJ2-1, with TRBD2 as a possible D gene (6 bases). Germline V gives CDR1 MNHNS, CDR2 SASEGT. The CDR3 length is 14 residues. Trimming pared 3 bases from V and 5 bases from J, leaving 11 bases between.

The chain is built from TRBV13 and TRBJ1-2; 12 positions agree with TRBD1. Per germline, CDR1 PRHDT and CDR2 FYEKMQ (reference sequence). There are 15 residues in the CDR3. The V gene end was trimmed by 4 bases and the J gene end by 6 bases; junction bases not matched to a gene: 6. The CDR3 DNA sequence: TGTGCCAGCAGCTATTCGGGACAGGGGGCGCATGGCTACACCTTC. It yields the protein CASSYSGQGAHGYTF.

This clone was observed a handful of times. The chain links TRBV6-5 to TRBJ2-7, with 8 bases identical to TRBD1. Trimming took 6 bases from V and 3 from J; bases not matched to a gene: 7. Germline V CDR1 and CDR2: MNHEY, SVGAGI. The CDR3 loop spans 14 amino acids. The CDR3 is CASSAQGVSYEQYF. The CDR3 region has the DNA TGTGCCAGCAGCGCACAGGGGGTAAGCTACGAGCAGTACTTC.

The count of this clone is one. In DNA, the CDR3 is TGTGCCAGCAGCGAGCCGGGAGGCTCCTACGAGCAGTACTTC. This sequence encodes CASSEPGGSYEQYF. This chain uses TRBV14 with TRBJ2-7; 7 bases fit TRBD2. Germline V gene data show CDR1 as SGHDN and CDR2 as FVKESK. The V gene end was trimmed by 5 bases and the J gene end by 0 bases; junction bases not matched to a gene: 4. This CDR3 comprises 14 residues.

V is TRBV2 and J is TRBJ2-7; 14 nucleotides line up with TRBD2. The germline V gene encodes CDR1 SNHLY and CDR2 FYNNEI. Unmatched junction bases numbered 5, after V lost 6 bases and J lost 4 bases. The length of the CDR3 is 15 residues. The CDR3 nucleotides read TGTGCCAGCAGGGAGGGACTAGCGGGGGTGTACGAGCAGTACTTC. Amino acids: CASREGLAGVYEQYF.

The CDR3 DNA reads as TGTGCCTCGGGACAGATGAACACTGAAGCTTTCTTT. This codes for CASGQMNTEAFF. This sequence joins TRBV30 and TRBJ1-1; 7 bases fit TRBD1. Trimming took 7 bases from V and 0 from J; bases not matched to a gene: 2. Germline values: CDR1 GTSNPN, CDR2 SVGIG (reference sequence). This CDR3 spans 12 amino acids.

J is TRBJ1-1 and V is TRBV7-8; 7 bases are a match to TRBD1. CDR3 size: 18 residues. CDR1 is SGHVS, CDR2 FQNEAQ, per germline. The junction had 20 bases not matched to a gene; V was cut back by 4 bases and J by 6 bases. The chain's CDR3 is CASSSSLGPYRGKAEAFF. CDR3 bases: TGTGCCAGCAGCTCATCCTTAGGCCCCTACAGGGGAAAGGCTGAAGCTTTCTTT.

V gene TRBV19 combines with J gene TRBJ2-7; a weak D match, TRBD2 (5 bases). Germline-derived CDR1 and CDR2 are LNHDA and SQIVND (reference sequence). The CDR3 extends over 14 amino acids. V was trimmed by 7 bases and J by 1 base, leaving 14 bases between them. The chain's CDR3 is CASKRTPTSYEQYF. The CDR3 DNA reads as TGTGCCAGTAAGCGGACCCCAACTTCCTACGAGCAGTACTTC. Based on the CDR3 plus reference TRBV19 and TRBJ2-7, the full variable domain is DGGITQSPKYLFRKEGQNVTLSCEQNLNHDAMYWYRQDPGQGLRLIYYSQIVNDFQKGDIAEGYSVSREKKESFPLTVTSAQKNPTAFYLCASKRTPTSYEQYFGPGTRLTVT.

CDR3 in DNA: TGTGCCATCAGTGTAGACAAGAGCCGAAACACCATATATTTT. It is translated as CAISVDKSRNTIYF. The chain recombines TRBV10-3 with TRBJ1-3; no firm D call. The CDR3 has 14 amino acids. Germline loops: CDR1 ENHRY, CDR2 SYGVKD. V was trimmed by 4 bases and J by 5 bases, leaving 12 bases between them.

The chain recombines TRBV4-1 with TRBJ1-5, with 7 bases aligning to TRBD1. J was trimmed by 3 bases and V by 4 bases; bases with no gene match: 9. This CDR3 is built from 16 residues. Germline V CDR1 and CDR2: MGHRA, YSYEKL. CDR3 sequence reads: CASSPPPGQHNQPQHF. The CDR3 DNA follows: TGCGCCAGCAGCCCACCCCCGGGACAGCACAATCAGCCCCAGCATTTT.

V usage is TRBV6-6 and J usage is TRBJ1-1; TRBD1 matches at 11 bases. Trimming removed 4 bases from V and 5 bases from J; junction bases left unmatched: 3. The CDR3 has 14 amino acids. Germline assignment: CDR1 MNHNY and CDR2 SVGAGI (reference sequence). CDR3 nucleotides: TGTGCCAGCAGTTGGACAGGGGGCGATACTGAAGCTTTCTTT. It specifies CASSWTGGDTEAFF.

The J gene is TRBJ1-1, the V gene TRBV3-1 (or the pseudogene TRBV3-2); a possible D gene is TRBD1 (6 bases). CDR3 size: 14 residues. Trimming stripped 4 bases from V and 0 bases from J, with 9 bases between. CDR1 is LGHDT and CDR2 is YNNKEL in the germline V gene (reference sequence). CDR3 sequence reads: CASSPDSMNTEAFF. CDR3 bases: TGTGCCAGCAGCCCGGACAGCATGAACACTGAAGCTTTCTTT.

The chain links TRBV11-3 to TRBJ1-5; TRBD1 matches 7 bases. The germline V gene has CDR1 SGHNT and CDR2 YENEEA. J lost 5 bases, V lost 3 bases, and 7 bases had no gene match. There are 15 residues in the CDR3. The CDR3 DNA reads as TGTGCCAGCAGCTTCGCGGGACAGCCCGATCAGCCCCAGCATTTT. Encoded protein: CASSFAGQPDQPQHF.

The chain carries TRBV10-2 and TRBJ2-2, with 7 nucleotides matching TRBD2. CDR3 length equals 16 residues. V dropped 8 bases and J dropped 0; count of bases not matched to a gene: 9. The germline V gene has CDR1 WSHSY and CDR2 SAAADI. This chain's CDR3 is CASRRAGSSNTGELFF. As DNA, the CDR3 is TGCGCCAGCCGACGAGCGGGGTCCTCGAACACCGGGGAGCTGTTTTTT.

The gene calls are TRBV5-1 and TRBJ1-4, with TRBD1 matching 9 bases. V shed 5 bases, J shed 3 bases, and the junction held 8 bases outside the gene matches. The CDR3 runs 16 residues. The germline gives CDR1 SGHRS, CDR2 YFSETQ. In DNA form, the CDR3 reads TGCGCCAGCAGATCTGAACAGGGGGCTGCTAATGAAAAACTGTTTTTT. Amino acid sequence: CASRSEQGAANEKLFF.

This clone was detected only once. The chain couples TRBV6-6 to TRBJ1-6; D is undetermined. The CDR3 is 13 residues long. CDR1 is MNHNY, CDR2 SVGAGI, per germline (reference sequence). Trimming left V 6 bases short and J 8 bases short, with 11 bases between. CDR3 coding DNA: TGTGCCAGCAGAACTAACTTGGATTCACCCCTCCACTTT. This encodes CASRTNLDSPLHF.

This clone was detected once. The genes are TRBV10-3 and TRBJ1-2, with TRBD1 as a possible D gene (5 bases). CDR3 length equals 12 residues. Per germline, CDR1 ENHRY and CDR2 SYGVKD. Trimming stripped 4 bases from V and 5 bases from J, with 8 bases between. CDR3 nucleotides: TGTGCCATCAGTGGGGAGGGGTATGGCTACACCTTC. This gives the protein CAISGEGYGYTF.

This rearrangement joins TRBV7-2 to TRBJ1-5; 8 positions agree with TRBD1. This CDR3 spans 17 amino acids. CDR1 SGHTA and CDR2 FQGNSA come from the germline V gene. V trimming: 5 bases; J trimming: 5 bases; junction bases outside the gene matches: 14. The CDR3 DNA reads TGTGCCAGCAGCCACATATTCATGACAGGGGTCTATCAGCCCCAGCATTTT. Its translation: CASSHIFMTGVYQPQHF. The full variable domain, its missing parts supplied by reference TRBV7-2 and TRBJ1-5, is GAGVSQSPSNKVTEKGKDVELRCDPISGHTALYWYRQSLGQGLEFLIYFQGNSAPDKSGLPSDRFSAERTGGSVSTLTIQRTQQEDSAVYLCASSHIFMTGVYQPQHFGDGTRLSIL.